The clone carrying this T cell receptor (beta chain) has a count of ten or more. Antigen specificity is unknown. This sample stems from a study of metastatic and nonmetastatic thyroid tumors. Study as a whole: Repertoires from blood and tumor or nodule tissue of malignant and benign thyroid patients were compared. Overall study results and limits: It was reported that TCR beta diversity was significantly higher in malignant thyroid tumors than benign nodules, in blood and tumor.

Patients underwent thyroid surgery, and none had received any treatment before it. Per the original methods: Across clinicopathological groups, CDR3 differences served as the basis for building a distant-metastasis classifier for papillary thyroid cancer. TCRdb re-called the PCR reads with MiXCR. The V and J calls were not made by the authors but by TCRdb's processing. The table has tens of thousands of clones, over 10% seen once; the top ten hold approximately 10%. The material sequenced was blood. This receptor was taken from a male donor with papillary thyroid cancer or a benign thyroid nodule (not recorded which). Some clones in this sample may be carry-over from other donors' samples.

The CDR3 bases are TGTGCCAGCAGTGATAAGGGTGCCTATGGCTACACCTTC. Its translation is CASSDKGAYGYTF. The V gene is TRBV12-3 or TRBV12-4, the J gene TRBJ1-2, with D unresolved. Trimming removed 5 bases at V and 4 bases at J, with 11 bases between. The CDR3 contains 13 residues.